The 27 T cell receptor beta chains below come from one sample, sequenced in a study of shared clonotypes between healthy human individuals. Clones were sequenced by immunoSEQ multiplex PCR, and TCRdb holds only the in-frame ones, with some missing. Of a few million clones listed, around nine tenths are singletons. Input material: naive CD4+ T cells sorted from blood. Noted subset: CD45RA+ positively selected. Receptors were obtained from a man younger than 35 in good health.

The chain links TRBV9 to TRBJ2-5; 10 nucleotides agree with TRBD2. Germline V CDR1 and CDR2: SGDLS, YYNGEE. V trimming: 0 bases; J trimming: 1 base; junction bases outside the gene matches: 6. This CDR3 comprises 17 residues. This CDR3 reads CASSVATQRGGQETQYF. CDR3 coding DNA: TGTGCCAGCAGCGTAGCTACCCAGCGGGGGGGCCAAGAGACCCAGTACTTC.

This rearrangement joins TRBV7-8 to TRBJ2-1; D not certain. Germline CDR1 is SGHVS and CDR2 is FQNEAQ. Trimming left V 4 bases short and J 14 bases short, with 12 bases between. This CDR3 contains 11 residues. Here the CDR3 reads CASSSGPDEFF. The CDR3 DNA reads TGTGCCAGCAGCTCTGGGCCAGACGAGTTCTTC.

The chain couples TRBV5-6 to TRBJ1-2; the D gene is possibly TRBD1 (5 bases). CDR3 size: 13 residues. V dropped 8 bases and J dropped 5 bases, with 16 bases sitting between them. The germline V gene has CDR1 SGHDT and CDR2 YYEEEE. The CDR3: CASNGGGVYGYTF. The CDR3 DNA follows: TGTGCCAGTAATGGAGGAGGGGTTTATGGCTACACCTTC.

The genes are TRBV21-1 and TRBJ1-1; TRBD1 reflects the table's D call only, with no check against the DNA. TRBV21-1 is annotated as a pseudogene. The CDR3 has 15 residues. For the CDR3, the DNA is TGTGCCAGCAGCAAAGCGGGATGGGGCATCACTGAAGCTTTCTTT. It codes for CASSKAGWGITEAFF.

The chain uses TRBV5-4 and TRBJ2-4, with D perhaps matching TRBD2 (5 bases). The germline V and J ends were trimmed by 0 bases and 2 bases, with 9 bases remaining between them. The germline V gene has CDR1 SGHNT and CDR2 YYREEE (reference sequence). CDR3 length: 15 amino acids. CDR3 protein: CASSLAGKSKNIQYF. The CDR3, as DNA: TGTGCCAGCAGCTTGGCGGGGAAATCCAAAAACATTCAGTACTTC.

V gene TRBV18 combines with J gene TRBJ1-2; possibly TRBD1 for D (6 bases). The CDR3 has 13 amino acids. Germline-derived CDR1 and CDR2 are KGHSH and LQKENI. Trimming pared 6 bases from V and 8 bases from J, leaving 16 bases between. The CDR3 is CASSPGQSQGYTF. The DNA of the CDR3 is TGTGCCAGCTCTCCCGGACAGTCCCAGGGCTACACCTTC.

As concerns this clone: Other DNA sequences of this sample code for an identical CDR3. The rearrangement joins TRBV5-1 to TRBJ2-2; 7 bases map to TRBD2. The junction had 3 bases not matched to a gene; V was cut back by 0 bases and J by 4 bases. The germline V gene has CDR1 SGHRS and CDR2 YFSETQ. The CDR3 loop spans 15 amino acids. The CDR3 bases are TGCGCCAGCAGCTTGGTCGGCGGGGGCACCGGGGAGCTGTTTTTT. This encodes CASSLVGGGTGELFF.

The chain links TRBV5-6 to TRBJ2-5; possibly TRBD1 for D (5 bases). CDR1 and CDR2 (germline): SGHDT, YYEEEE. Between the trimmed V and J ends, which lost 0 bases and 4 bases, there was a span of 13 bases. CDR3 length equals 15 residues. CDR3 sequence: CASSLVGVQGETQYF. The CDR3 coding sequence is TGTGCCAGCAGCTTGGTTGGGGTTCAGGGAGAGACCCAGTACTTC. The complete variable domain, with remaining parts taken from reference TRBV5-6 and TRBJ2-5, reads DAGVTQSPTHLIKTRGQQVTLRCSPKSGHDTVSWYQQALGQGPQFIFQYYEEEERQRGNFPDRFSGHQFPNYSSELNVNALLLGDSALYLCASSLVGVQGETQYFGPGTRLLVL.

On this clone: Other DNA sequences in the same sample also yield this CDR3. The V and J genes are TRBV7-2 and TRBJ2-5; D unresolved. The CDR3 length is 14 residues. Germline V gene sequence: CDR1 SGHTA, CDR2 FQGNSA. V was pared by 3 bases and J by 1 base, with 9 bases between. The CDR3 loop is CASSLGPVQETQYF. DNA of the CDR3: TGTGCCAGCAGCTTGGGTCCCGTCCAAGAGACCCAGTACTTC.

This clone was recorded a few times. The chain couples TRBV5-1 to TRBJ2-7; 10 positions match TRBD1. Germline V gene data show CDR1 as SGHRS and CDR2 as YFSETQ. Germline trimming cut 4 bases from V and 6 bases from J; bases unmatched to any gene: 4. The CDR3 covers 13 residues. The CDR3 coding sequence is TGCGCCAGCAGCCCCCGGACAGGGGGCGAGCAGTACTTC. This translates into CASSPRTGGEQYF.

The rearrangement links TRBV5-1 to TRBJ1-4; the match to TRBD1 covers 7 bases. Per the germline V gene, CDR1 is SGHRS and CDR2 is YFSETQ. The CDR3 has 16 amino acids. After removal of 3 bases from V and 0 bases from J, the junction contained 5 bases not matched to a gene. CDR3 sequence: CASSSGTETTNEKLFF. The DNA of the CDR3 is TGCGCCAGCAGCTCAGGGACAGAAACAACTAATGAAAAACTGTTTTTT.

V gene TRBV5-1 combines with J gene TRBJ2-7; 12 nucleotides match TRBD1. Germline V gene data show CDR1 as SGHRS and CDR2 as YFSETQ. CDR3 length: 15 residues. V lost 0 bases and J lost 6; bases outside the gene matches: 4. This CDR3 reads CASSLAGTGGAEQYF. For the CDR3, the DNA is TGCGCCAGCAGCTTGGCCGGGACAGGGGGCGCCGAGCAGTACTTC.

The rearrangement links TRBV5-1 to TRBJ2-3; unclear D gene. Trimming removed 3 bases from V and 2 bases from J, with 16 bases in between. Germline V gene data show CDR1 as SGHRS and CDR2 as YFSETQ. This CDR3 has 16 residues. CDR3 in amino acids: CASSSSTSSYTDTQYF. The CDR3 DNA reads as TGCGCCAGCAGCTCGTCCACGTCCTCCTACACAGATACGCAGTATTTT.

The chain recombines TRBV7-9 with TRBJ2-3, with 9 bases that match TRBD1. CDR3 length: 15 residues. V lost 3 bases and J lost 4; bases outside the gene matches: 5. Germline V gene data show CDR1 as SEHNR and CDR2 as FQNEAQ (reference sequence). The CDR3 region is CASSFYRGLADTQYF. DNA of the CDR3: TGTGCCAGCAGCTTTTACAGGGGGCTGGCAGATACGCAGTATTTT. Using reference TRBV7-9 and TRBJ2-3 for the parts outside the CDR3, the full variable domain is DTGVSQNPRHKITKRGQNVTFRCDPISEHNRLYWYRQTLGQGPEFLTYFQNEAQLEKSRLLSDRFSAERPKGSFSTLEIQRTEQGDSAMYLCASSFYRGLADTQYFGPGTRLTVL.

The chain couples TRBV4-1 to TRBJ2-3; TRBD2 agrees at 10 bases. In germline, CDR1 is MGHRA, CDR2 YSYEKL. The CDR3 extends over 16 amino acids. V shed 4 bases and J 2 bases; nucleotides not matched to a gene: 6. The CDR3 spells CASSPGTSAVTDTQYF. The CDR3 DNA follows: TGCGCCAGCAGCCCCGGGACTAGCGCTGTCACAGATACGCAGTATTTT.

The chain recombines TRBV7-9 with TRBJ1-2, with D maybe TRBD1 (6 bases). This CDR3 is built from 15 residues. V dropped 5 bases and J dropped 1 base, with 14 bases sitting between them. Germline CDR1 and CDR2: SEHNR and FQNEAQ (reference sequence). Here the CDR3 reads CASSVEWTDNYGYTF. CDR3 DNA: TGTGCCAGCAGCGTTGAGTGGACAGATAACTATGGCTACACCTTC.

The table lists this clone with a count of one. The chain has TRBV11-3 and TRBJ2-2, with 8 bases identical to TRBD1. Per the germline V gene, CDR1 is SGHNT and CDR2 is YENEEA. Trimming cost V 3 bases and J 3 bases; bases outside gene matches: 0. The CDR3 totals 14 residues. This chain's CDR3 is CASSLDRDTGELFF. The CDR3 DNA reads TGTGCCAGCAGCTTGGACAGGGACACCGGGGAGCTGTTTTTT.

The chain employs TRBV6-1 and TRBJ1-1; D may be TRBD1 (6 bases). V was clipped by 1 base and J by 5 bases, with 14 bases between them. CDR1 is MNHNS and CDR2 is SASEGT in the germline V gene. The CDR3 runs to 15 residues. Here the CDR3 reads CASSEEGTRGTEAFF. Here the CDR3 DNA reads TGTGCCAGCAGTGAAGAAGGGACCAGGGGAACTGAAGCTTTCTTT.

The chain combines TRBV6-5 with TRBJ1-6; no firm D call. Germline CDR1 is MNHEY and CDR2 is SVGAGI. V was trimmed by 0 bases and J by 7 bases, leaving 10 bases between them. The CDR3 length is 15 residues. The CDR3 nucleotides are TGTGCCAGCAGTTACTCGTTCCAGGAGAATTCACCCCTCCACTTT. This encodes CASSYSFQENSPLHF.

V is TRBV18 and J is TRBJ1-1; D ambiguous. V gave up 2 bases and J gave up 7 bases, with 8 bases separating them. This CDR3 spans 12 amino acids. From germline, CDR1 is KGHSH and CDR2 LQKENI. The CDR3 loop is CASSPSQNEAFF. The CDR3 nucleotides read TGTGCCAGCTCACCATCGCAGAATGAAGCTTTCTTT.

This chain connects TRBV19 to TRBJ1-6, with D uncertain. This CDR3 has 13 amino acids. Trimming took off 2 bases at V and 8 bases at J, with 7 bases between the two ends. Germline-derived CDR1 and CDR2 are LNHDA and SQIVND (reference sequence). This chain's CDR3 is CASSINVDSPLHF. CDR3 sequence (DNA): TGTGCCAGTAGTATAAACGTAGATTCACCCCTCCACTTT.

This chain connects TRBV6-5 to TRBJ1-1; 9 nucleotides line up with TRBD1. The CDR3 is made up of 14 amino acids. The germline V gene encodes CDR1 MNHEY and CDR2 SVGAGI. J gave up 3 bases and V 6 bases, and 5 bases lay outside the gene matches. This chain's CDR3 is CASRRRQGDTEAFF. The CDR3 coding sequence is TGTGCCAGCAGACGACGACAGGGGGACACTGAAGCTTTCTTT.

The chain has TRBV7-9 and TRBJ2-7; 7 bases agree with TRBD2. The CDR3 extends over 13 amino acids. Germline trimming cut 4 bases from V and 7 bases from J; bases unmatched to any gene: 7. Germline CDR1 reads SEHNR; CDR2 reads FQNEAQ (reference sequence). The CDR3 sequence is CASSSGTKKEQYF. The DNA for the CDR3 is TGTGCCAGCAGCTCCGGGACTAAAAAGGAGCAGTACTTC.

The chain joins TRBV28 to TRBJ2-5; TRBD1 matches 11 bases. Per germline, CDR1 MDHEN and CDR2 SYDVKM. The CDR3 has 16 amino acids. After removal of 0 bases from V and 6 bases from J, the junction contained 6 bases not matched to a gene. CDR3 coding DNA: TGTGCCAGCAGTTTATGGGACAGGGGGCAAGTCAAGACCCAGTACTTC. Its translation is CASSLWDRGQVKTQYF. Supplemented by reference TRBV28 and TRBJ2-5, the full variable domain reads DVKVTQSSRYLVKRTGEKVFLECVQDMDHENMFWYRQDPGLGLRLIYFSYDVKMKEKGDIPEGYSVSREKKERFSLILESASTNQTSMYLCASSLWDRGQVKTQYFGPGTRLLVL.

The chain has TRBV5-5 and TRBJ2-7; 7 bases are shared with TRBD1. Trimming at V came to 4 bases and at J to 2 bases, leaving 9 bases not matched to a gene. In germline, CDR1 is SGHKS, CDR2 YYEKEE (reference sequence). CDR3 length equals 15 residues. The CDR3 is CASSPPPGQPYEQYF. CDR3 DNA sequence: TGTGCCAGCAGCCCGCCCCCGGGACAGCCCTACGAGCAGTACTTC.

The chain links TRBV29-1 to TRBJ2-4; D unresolved. Trimming removed 4 bases at V and 0 bases at J, with 4 bases between. The CDR3 is made up of 12 amino acids. Germline values: CDR1 SQVTM, CDR2 ANQGSEA. The CDR3 sequence is CSVVVAKNIQYF. The CDR3 DNA follows: TGCAGCGTTGTAGTAGCCAAAAACATTCAGTACTTC. Complete variable domain (other parts from reference TRBV29-1 and TRBJ2-4): SAVISQKPSRDICQRGTSLTIQCQVDSQVTMMFWYRQQPGQSLTLIATANQGSEATYESGFVIDKFPISRPNLTFSTLTVSNMSPEDSSIYLCSVVVAKNIQYFGAGTRLSVL.

This chain connects TRBV7-2 to TRBJ2-7; the D gene is possibly TRBD1 (5 bases). CDR1 and CDR2 (germline): SGHTA, FQGNSA. CDR3 length equals 15 residues. V lost 5 bases and J 1 base, leaving 15 bases between the germline ends. The CDR3 region is CASSGKGIGSYEQYF. The CDR3 region has the DNA TGTGCCAGCAGCGGGAAGGGGATCGGGTCCTACGAGCAGTACTTC.